This is a list of T cell receptor beta chains from one sample in a study of cytomegalovirus exposure and HLA in healthy donors. TCRdb keeps only in-frame clones here, not all; method: immunoSEQ multiplex PCR. This table has 200,000 or so clones, over 80% appearing once. Sequences were obtained from PBMCs. All receptors derive from a man in his forties in good health and CMV-seropositive. Both conserved end residues are part of each CDR3. D genes are given only for firm matches. Some rows have no size entry. The others give once, few or many, or a class for an expanded clone.

j_call d_call clone_size v_call cdr3_nt cdr3_aa
TRBJ2-2 TRBD2 - TRBV6-6 TGTGCCAGCAGCCCGGGGGGGGCACACACCGGGGAGCTGTTTTTT CASSPGGAHTGELFF
TRBJ1-6 TRBD1 few TRBV6-1 TGTGCCAGCAGTGGACAGGGGGGTTCACCCCTCCACTTT CASSGQGGSPLHF
TRBJ2-7 - - TRBV9 TGTGCCAGCAGCGTAACACCCTACGAGCAGTACTTC CASSVTPYEQYF
TRBJ2-1 TRBD2 few TRBV10-3 TGTGCCATCAGTGTACTAGCGGGGGCCCAGGACTACAATGAGCAGTTCTTC CAISVLAGAQDYNEQFF
TRBJ1-2 - - TRBV28 TGTGCCACTTCGTTTGGGCAGAACTATGGCTACACCTTC CATSFGQNYGYTF
TRBJ2-3 TRBD2 - TRBV5-1 TGCGCCAGCAGCTTGTCGGTAGCGGGGCTCTCCACAGATACGCAGTATTTT CASSLSVAGLSTDTQYF
TRBJ1-5 TRBD1 - TRBV15 TGTGCCACCAGCAGGGCTACCGGGACAGGGGGGTATCAGCCCCAGCATTTT CATSRATGTGGYQPQHF
TRBJ2-3 TRBD1 - TRBV29-1 TGCACAACCACCGGGACAGGGAGCGATACGCAGTATTTT CTTTGTGSDTQYF
TRBJ2-1 - - TRBV7-2 TGTGCCAGCAGCTTAGCTACAGTCTACAATGAGCAGTTCTTC CASSLATVYNEQFF
TRBJ2-1 TRBD1 - TRBV6-6 TGTGCCAGCAGGCAGACAGGGTTGAATGAGCAGTTCTTC CASRQTGLNEQFF
TRBJ2-5 - - TRBV7-6 TGTGCCAGCAGTGTGAGTAGTCCCGCGAAGACCCAGTACTTC CASSVSSPAKTQYF
TRBJ1-2 - - TRBV27 TGTGCCAGCAGTTCCGGTGGTGAGGGTGGCTACACCTTC CASSSGGEGGYTF
TRBJ1-1 TRBD1 - TRBV11-2 TGTGCCAGCAGCCCGAACCCCGGGACAGGGACTGAAGCTTTCTTT CASSPNPGTGTEAFF
TRBJ2-3 TRBD2 - TRBV5-4 TGTGCCAGCAGCTTGCCACTAGCGGGGGCCACCGGGGGGCAGTATTTT CASSLPLAGATGGQYF
TRBJ1-1 - - TRBV19 TGTGCCAGTAGTCCTGTGGCGAACACTGAAGCTTTCTTT CASSPVANTEAFF
TRBJ2-4 - - TRBV20-1 TGCAGTGCTAGAGATCGGGGCATTCAGTACTTC CSARDRGIQYF
TRBJ2-5 TRBD1 - TRBV9 TGTGCCAGCAGCGTAGGGGACAGCTCCCAAGAGACCCAGTACTTC CASSVGDSSQETQYF
TRBJ2-3 - - TRBV11-3 TGTGCCAGCAGCTTCCACCGTCCCAGGCTCCGTAGTTTAGCAGATACGCAGTATTTT CASSFHRPRLRSLADTQYF
TRBJ2-7 TRBD1 - TRBV11-3 TGTGCCAGCAGCCGGACAGGGGTTCTAGGCGAGCAGTACTTC CASSRTGVLGEQYF
TRBJ1-4 - - TRBV7-6 TGTGCCAGCAGCTTAAATACTTGGGAAAAACTGTTTTTT CASSLNTWEKLFF
TRBJ2-7 - - TRBV28 TGTGCCAGCAGTTTGGTTGGACTATCTACCTACGAGCAGTACTTC CASSLVGLSTYEQYF
TRBJ1-1 - - TRBV6-5 TGTGCCAGCAGTAAAATAGCTCGCCCTGAAGCTTTCTTT CASSKIARPEAFF
TRBJ1-5 - - TRBV10-3 TGTGCCAGCAGCCCCGGGGATAGCAATCAGCCCCAGCATTTT CASSPGDSNQPQHF
TRBJ2-7 TRBD1 - TRBV29-1 TGCAGCGTTGCACAGGGGGTCTCCTACGAGCAGTACTTC CSVAQGVSYEQYF
TRBJ1-5 TRBD1 once TRBV15 TGTGCCACCAGCAGAGGACAGGGTGTAAGTAAGGATCAGCCCCAGCATTTT CATSRGQGVSKDQPQHF
TRBJ2-3 - - TRBV15 TGTGCCACCAGCAGAGCAGCAGATACGCAGTATTTT CATSRAADTQYF
TRBJ1-4 - - TRBV27 TGTGCCAGCAGTTTCAGAAGGCTTCCCGGGGAAAAACTGTTTTTT CASSFRRLPGEKLFF
TRBJ2-7 - - TRBV5-6 TGTGCCAGCAGTGAAAGGGGGGGTTACGAGCAGTACTTC CASSERGGYEQYF
TRBJ2-2 - - TRBV10-3 TGTGCCATCAGTGAAGACAGGTCCCACACCGGGGAGCTGTTTTTT CAISEDRSHTGELFF
TRBJ2-2 TRBD1 - TRBV19 TGTGCCAGTACCACGACAGGGAACGCCGGGGAGCTGTTTTTT CASTTTGNAGELFF
TRBJ1-1 - - TRBV7-2 TGTGCCAGCAGCTTAGGAGGGAGGTCTCTTGAAGCTTTCTTT CASSLGGRSLEAFF
TRBJ1-1 - - TRBV9 TGTGCCAGCAGCCCGACCGGGGCTGAAGCTTTCTTT CASSPTGAEAFF
TRBJ1-5 - - TRBV7-3 TGTGCCAGCAGCGCTAGGGGGGGGCCTGATCAGCCCCAGCATTTT CASSARGGPDQPQHF
TRBJ1-1 - - TRBV15 TGTGCCACCAGCAGACTAGCGGGGCCTGAAGCTTTCTTT CATSRLAGPEAFF
TRBJ1-4 - - TRBV11-2 TGTGCCAGCAGCTTTACAGGGAGAAGCGAAGAAAAACTGTTTTTT CASSFTGRSEEKLFF
TRBJ1-6 - - TRBV30 TGTGCCTGGAGCAGAGCAGGGAATAATTCACCCCTCCACTTT CAWSRAGNNSPLHF
TRBJ2-3 TRBD2 - TRBV14 TGTGCCAGCAGCCAAGAGCGCGGGGGGGGCACAGATACGCAGTATTTT CASSQERGGGTDTQYF
TRBJ1-1 - - TRBV5-4 TGTGCCAGCAGCTTGCAACGGGTGAACACTGAAGCTTTCTTT CASSLQRVNTEAFF
TRBJ2-5 TRBD2 - TRBV9 TGTGCCAGCAGCGTAGACCTAGCGGGGGGGCTAAGAGAGACCCAGTACTTC CASSVDLAGGLRETQYF
TRBJ1-6 - - TRBV19 TGTGCCAGTACCCAAGACAGTCTGTATAATTCACCCCTCCACTTT CASTQDSLYNSPLHF
TRBJ1-5 - - TRBV5-6 TGTGCCAGCAGCTTGTCTTCGGGGGTGGAGCAGCCCCAGCATTTT CASSLSSGVEQPQHF
TRBJ2-7 TRBD1 - TRBV6-5 TGTGCCAGCAGTTCCGGGACAGGGGTCTACGAGCAGTACTTC CASSSGTGVYEQYF
TRBJ1-6 - - TRBV11-2 TGTGCCAGCAGCCCCGATCGGACACATAATTCACCCCTCCACTTT CASSPDRTHNSPLHF
TRBJ1-5 TRBD1 - TRBV11-1 TGTGCCAGCAGCTCCTACAGGGGTCAGCCCCAGCATTTT CASSSYRGQPQHF
TRBJ2-7 TRBD1 - TRBV10-3 TGTGCCATCGGGGCCAACAGGGGTAGCTCCTACGAGCAGTACTTC CAIGANRGSSYEQYF
TRBJ1-2 - - TRBV5-4 TGTGCCAGCAGCCGGGTATTATTTGATAACTATGGCTACACCTTC CASSRVLFDNYGYTF
TRBJ2-2 TRBD2 once TRBV5-8 TGTGCCAGCATCTACCTGGGATTAGCGGGGGCTTCCGGGGAGCTGTTTTTT CASIYLGLAGASGELFF
TRBJ1-1 - - TRBV19 TGTGCCAGTAGTATCTCTCGCAGGGGAGGGACTGAAGCTTTCTTT CASSISRRGGTEAFF
TRBJ1-5 - - TRBV4-3 TGCGCCAGCAGCCAAGCGCGGGTAGGCAATCAGCCCCAGCATTTT CASSQARVGNQPQHF
TRBJ2-6 - once TRBV27 TGTGCCAGCCTTTCTGGGGCCAACGTCCTGACTTTC CASLSGANVLTF
TRBJ2-7 - - TRBV7-9 TGTGCCAGCAGCTTCGGAGACAGCTACGAGCAGTACTTC CASSFGDSYEQYF